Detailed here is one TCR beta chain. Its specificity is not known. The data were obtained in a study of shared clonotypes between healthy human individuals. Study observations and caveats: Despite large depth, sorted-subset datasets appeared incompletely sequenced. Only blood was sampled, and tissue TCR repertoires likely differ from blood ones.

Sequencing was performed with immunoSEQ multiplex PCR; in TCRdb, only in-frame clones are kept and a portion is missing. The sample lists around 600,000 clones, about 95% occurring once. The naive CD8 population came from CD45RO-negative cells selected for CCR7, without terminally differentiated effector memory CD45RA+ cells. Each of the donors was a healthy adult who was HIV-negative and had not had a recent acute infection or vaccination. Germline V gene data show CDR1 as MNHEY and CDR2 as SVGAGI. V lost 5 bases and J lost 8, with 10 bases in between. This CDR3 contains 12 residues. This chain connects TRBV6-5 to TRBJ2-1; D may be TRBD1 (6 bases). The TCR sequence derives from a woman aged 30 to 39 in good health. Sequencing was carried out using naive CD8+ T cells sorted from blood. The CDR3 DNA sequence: TGTGCCAGCAGTCCTAGGGGGTATGAGCAGTTCTTC. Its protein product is CASSPRGYEQFF.